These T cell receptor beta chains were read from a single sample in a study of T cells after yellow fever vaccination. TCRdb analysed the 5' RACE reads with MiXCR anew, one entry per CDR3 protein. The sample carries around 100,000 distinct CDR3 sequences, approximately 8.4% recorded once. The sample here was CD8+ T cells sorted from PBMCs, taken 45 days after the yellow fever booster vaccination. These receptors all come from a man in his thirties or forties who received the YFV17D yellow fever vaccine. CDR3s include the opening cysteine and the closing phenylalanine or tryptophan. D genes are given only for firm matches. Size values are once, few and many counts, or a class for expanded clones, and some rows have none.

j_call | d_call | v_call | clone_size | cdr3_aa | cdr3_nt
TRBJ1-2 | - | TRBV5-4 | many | CASSTKGDYGYTF | TGTGCCAGCAGCACTAAAGGGGACTATGGCTACACCTTC
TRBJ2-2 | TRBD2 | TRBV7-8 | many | CASSLVYSGSTGELFF | TGTGCCAGCAGCTTAGTTTATAGCGGGAGTACCGGGGAGCTGTTTTTT
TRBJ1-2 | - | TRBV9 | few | CASSADPKEPGYTF | TGTGCCAGCAGCGCTGACCCGAAGGAGCCCGGCTACACCTTC
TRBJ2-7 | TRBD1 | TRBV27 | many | CASSLSDRAAYEQYF | TGTGCCAGCAGTTTATCTGACAGGGCCGCCTACGAGCAGTACTTC
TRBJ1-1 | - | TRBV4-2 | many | CASIDSPNRVILWNTEAFF | TGTGCCAGCATCGACAGTCCGAACAGGGTAATCTTATGGAACACTGAAGCTTTCTTT
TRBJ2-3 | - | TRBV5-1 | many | CASSKEGGGPADTQYF | TGCGCCAGCAGCAAGGAAGGGGGAGGGCCGGCAGATACGCAGTATTTT
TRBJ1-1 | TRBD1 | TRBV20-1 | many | CSARDPGGENTEAFF | TGCAGTGCTAGAGACCCAGGGGGCGAGAACACTGAAGCTTTCTTT
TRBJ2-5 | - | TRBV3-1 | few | CASSQDLLGGLALETQYF | TGTGCCAGCAGCCAAGATCTTTTAGGGGGTCTAGCGTTAGAGACCCAGTACTTC
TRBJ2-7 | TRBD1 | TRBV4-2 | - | CASSQEGDRVDEQYF | TGTGCCAGCAGCCAAGAAGGGGACAGGGTGGACGAGCAGTACTTC
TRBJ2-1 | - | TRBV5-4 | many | CASSPADGSPNEQFF | TGTGCCAGCAGCCCGGCGGACGGGAGTCCCAATGAGCAGTTCTTC
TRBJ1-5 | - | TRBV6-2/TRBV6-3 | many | CASSYSTLTGQPQHF | TGTGCCAGCAGTTACTCGACACTAACAGGCCAGCCCCAGCATTTT
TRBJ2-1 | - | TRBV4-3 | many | CASSQDDGNSYNEQFF | TGCGCCAGCAGCCAAGATGACGGTAACTCCTACAATGAGCAGTTCTTC
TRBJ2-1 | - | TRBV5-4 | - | CASSGPDTPLRFF | TGTGCCAGCAGCGGGCCTGACACCCCCCTCCGGTTCTTC
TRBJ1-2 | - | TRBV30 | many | CAWGIRRASYGYTF | TGTGCCTGGGGAATACGTCGGGCCAGCTATGGCTACACCTTC
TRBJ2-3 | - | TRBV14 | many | CASSRLQGSTDTQYF | TGTGCCAGCAGTCGCTTACAGGGCAGCACAGATACGCAGTATTTT
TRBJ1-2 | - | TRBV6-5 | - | CASSSRRTIGYTF | TGTGCCAGCAGTTCCCGGAGGACGATTGGCTACACCTTC
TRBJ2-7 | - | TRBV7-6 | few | CASSRDWGSEQYF | TGTGCCAGCAGCCGCGATTGGGGGTCAGAGCAGTACTTC
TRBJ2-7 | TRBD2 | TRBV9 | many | CASSVSAGTSYEQYF | TGTGCCAGCAGCGTATCGGCTGGGACTAGCTACGAGCAGTACTTC
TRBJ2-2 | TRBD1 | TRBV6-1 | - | CATQGTGEIGELFF | TGTGCCACCCAGGGGACAGGGGAGATCGGGGAGCTGTTTTTT
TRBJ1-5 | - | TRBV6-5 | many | CASSYGPNQPQHF | TGTGCCAGCAGTTACGGACCCAATCAGCCCCAGCATTTT
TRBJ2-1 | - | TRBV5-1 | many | CASSSELNEQFF | TGCGCCAGCAGCTCCGAGCTCAATGAGCAGTTCTTC
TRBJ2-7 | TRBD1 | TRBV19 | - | CASSGQGDTYEQYF | TGTGCCAGTAGCGGACAGGGGGACACCTACGAGCAGTACTTC
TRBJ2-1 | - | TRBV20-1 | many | CSAFRRTYNEQFF | TGCAGTGCTTTTCGAAGGACCTACAATGAGCAGTTCTTC
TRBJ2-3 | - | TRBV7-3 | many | CASSLKVAGADTQYF | TGTGCCAGCAGCTTAAAGGTGGCCGGGGCAGACACGCAGTATTTT
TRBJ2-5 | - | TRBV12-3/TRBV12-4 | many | CASSIGGTETQYF | TGTGCCAGCAGTATAGGGGGGACAGAGACCCAGTACTTC
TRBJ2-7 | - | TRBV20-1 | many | CSARDPGVYEQYF | TGCAGTGCTAGAGATCCAGGGGTTTACGAGCAGTACTTC
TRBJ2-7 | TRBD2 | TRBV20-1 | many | CSARVGTTYEQYF | TGCAGTGCTAGAGTCGGGACTACCTACGAGCAGTACTTC
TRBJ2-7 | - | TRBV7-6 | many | CASSPQGSGYEQYF | TGTGCCAGCAGTCCTCAGGGGAGTGGCTACGAGCAGTACTTC
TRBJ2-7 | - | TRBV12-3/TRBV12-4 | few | CASSLQPGLDSYEQYF | TGTGCCAGCAGTCTCCAACCGGGACTGGACTCCTACGAGCAGTACTTC
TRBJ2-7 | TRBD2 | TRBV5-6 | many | CASSLDPGTSGYEQYF | TGTGCCAGCAGCCTTGATCCGGGGACTAGCGGTTACGAGCAGTACTTC
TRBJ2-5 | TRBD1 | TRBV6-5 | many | CASSYSTGGETQYF | TGTGCCAGCAGTTACTCTACAGGGGGAGAGACCCAGTACTTC
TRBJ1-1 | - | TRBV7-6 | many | CASSTGTAEEAFF | TGTGCCAGCAGCACCGGGACGGCCGAGGAAGCTTTCTTT